Detailed here is one T cell receptor beta chain. The CDR3 contains 18 residues. CDR1 is LGHNA and CDR2 is YNFKEQ in the germline V gene. Trimming at V came to 4 bases and at J to 6 bases, leaving 17 bases not matched to a gene. The data were obtained in a study of blood T cell repertoires in COVID-19. Participants were aged about 18 to 89 years from some 24 US areas. Method: immunoSEQ multiplex PCR; TCRdb's copy keeps in-frame clones and lacks some. The sample carries about 160,000 clones, 81% recorded once. The specimen sequenced was PBMCs or T cells enriched from blood (not recorded which). The rearrangement links TRBV4-2 to TRBJ2-7; TRBD2 matches 11 bases. The clonotype comes from a woman in her forties with acute COVID-19. DNA for the CDR3: TGTGCCAGCAGCCTCAGCCAACTTAGCGGGAGGGCCACCTCCGAGCAGTACTTC. Amino acids: CASSLSQLSGRATSEQYF.